The sequence of this T cell receptor (beta chain) was determined in a study of cytomegalovirus exposure and HLA in healthy donors. Study-level background: An analysis done earlier identified around 100 million unique TCR beta sequences from around 180 million T cells.

Both 60 Vbeta primers and 13 Jbeta primers went into the PCR. Authors' methods: Around 9.9 million shared chains were among the about 80 million unique TCR beta chains that a later analysis counted. This table comes from immunoSEQ multiplex PCR, and its TCRdb copy is limited to in-frame clones, with some not included. The DNA was the basis for D and trimming; V, J and clone size are from that table. Here the sample spans some 75,000 clones, around 81% being singletons. General study points: Other equally common chains were less clonally expanded than HLA-associated TCR beta chains, a later analysis showed.

Germline CDR1 reads MGHRA; CDR2 reads YSYEKL. The ends were cut back, 4 bases at V and 9 bases at J, with 10 bases in the middle. This CDR3 is built from 12 residues. As regards this clone: Antigen specificity is unknown.

The sample comprised PBMCs. This TCR was sampled from a young man in good health and CMV-seropositive. V gene TRBV4-1 combines with J gene TRBJ2-1; no reliable D call. This CDR3 reads CASSPGAGEQFF. The CDR3 DNA reads TGCGCCAGCAGCCCCGGTGCCGGTGAGCAGTTCTTC.